The clone carrying this T cell receptor beta chain was seen more than once but under ten times. At one end, the junction sequence differs from germline, possibly due to a read error. Germline V CDR1 and CDR2: MDHEN, SYDVKM. The CDR3 is made up of 13 amino acids. This sample stems from a study of blood T cell repertoires in COVID-19. TCRdb's copy holds only in-frame clones and misses some; the assay was immunoSEQ multiplex PCR. Of some 460,000 clones in the sample, 87% were seen once. Donors in Cohort 3 who had recovered were those with two negative PCRs, healthcare professional clearance, or resolution of their symptoms.

This TCR was sampled from a woman aged 18-29 years who had recovered from COVID-19. V and J are TRBV28 and TRBJ1-1; maybe TRBD1 (5 bases). Sequences were obtained from PBMCs or T cells enriched from blood (not recorded which). As DNA, the CDR3 is TGTGCCAGCAGCTTAGGGGAACAAAAATGGGGCGTATTT. Its protein product is CASSLGEQKWGVF.